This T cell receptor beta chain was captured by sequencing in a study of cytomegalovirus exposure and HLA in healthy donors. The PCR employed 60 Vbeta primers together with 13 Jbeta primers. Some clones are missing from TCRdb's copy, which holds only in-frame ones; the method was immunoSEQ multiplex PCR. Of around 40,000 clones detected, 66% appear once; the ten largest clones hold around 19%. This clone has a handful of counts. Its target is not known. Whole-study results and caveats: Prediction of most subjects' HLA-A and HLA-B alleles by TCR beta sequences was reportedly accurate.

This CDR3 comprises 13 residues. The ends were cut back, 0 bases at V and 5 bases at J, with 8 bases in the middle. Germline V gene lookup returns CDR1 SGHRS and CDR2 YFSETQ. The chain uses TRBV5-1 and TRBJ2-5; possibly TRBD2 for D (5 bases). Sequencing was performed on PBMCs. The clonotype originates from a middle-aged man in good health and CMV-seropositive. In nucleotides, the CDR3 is TGCGCCAGCAGCTTGGCGGGGAAGGAGACCCAGTACTTC. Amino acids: CASSLAGKETQYF.